The present TCR beta chain was sequenced within a study of CD8 T cells in Susac syndrome (dated by TCRdb to the late 2010s). For the wider study: Whether CD8+ T cell activation and differentiation in Susac syndrome was antigen driven was tested using repertoire sequencing.

As concerns this clonotype: No antigen is known for it. No base qualities exist here, and no much larger clone lies one base off it.

High-throughput TCR beta sequencing profiled peripheral blood CD8+ and CD4+ T cells from healthy donors, Susac syndrome patients and multiple sclerosis patients. The multiple sclerosis controls were treatment-naive patients who had stable or active relapsing-remitting disease and met the revised McDonald criteria. Bulk CD8+ and CD4+ T cells were purified by magnetic negative isolation, while CD8+ TEMRA cells were enriched using FACS. Blood was collected in EDTA tubes and processed within 24 hours, with PBMCs isolated through density gradient centrifugation. PBMCs intended for TCR sequencing were frozen in liquid nitrogen and were later thawed in a 37 degrees C water bath. Purity of sorted or isolated CD4+, CD8+ and CD8+ TEMRA cells was at least 90%. Study-level results and caveats: The number of individuals in the TCR sequencing and HLA analysis was acknowledged as relatively small.

From the cysteine up to the phenylalanine, the CDR3 has a length of 15 residues. Only the CDR3 region is kept as DNA, spanning 45 bases read in frame from base 1. CDR1 and CDR2 are read off the germline V gene (reference sequence) as PRHDT and FYEKMQ. Trimming accounts for 5 bases at V and 3 bases at J, while the number of junction bases matched to no gene is 9. RNA was extracted using the RNeasy kit, and roughly 0.45 to 1 ug of the RNA was reverse transcribed with random hexamers. The immunoSEQ multiplex PCR assay, which covers 54 Vbeta and 13 Jbeta segments, was used to amplify TCR beta CDR3 regions. PCR amplification bias was corrected by using a synthetic template baseline for primer optimization and computational correction. The published analysis was carried out like this. Reads were annotated to V, D and J genes according to IMGT and were analyzed with immunoSEQ Analyzer, with only productive sequences retained. To calculate clonality, Shannon entropy was normalized by log2 of the number of productive unique sequences and then subtracted from one. Public and private clones were assessed among the 100 most prevalent clones of each patient and control. Clones were defined as Susac-specific if absent from the healthy and MS cohorts, from more than 900 published viral clones and from other ImmuneACCESS disease sequences. TCRdb redid the processing of the public reads, applying fastp at Q25 and MiXCR, and retained in-frame beta chains. Each CDR3 protein appears once, grouped with its most common genes and DNA. For this entry, the V and J calls and clone size follow TCRdb and not the study's own pipeline. This sample has some 200,000 distinct CDR3 sequences in its table, and 95% of those were observed once. The ten top clones hold roughly 0.09% of the sample.

The rearrangement combines TRBV13 with TRBJ2-7; TRBD1 agrees with 8 junctional bases. The origin of this receptor is a human donor with multiple sclerosis. Sequencing input: CD4+ T cells from PBMCs. In nucleotides, the sequence is TGTGCCAGCAGCCCCCGGACAGGGACGGTCTACGAGCAGTACTTC. The resulting protein is CASSPRTGTVYEQYF. Beyond the CDR3, the reference TRBV13 and TRBJ2-7 genes provide the residues; the full variable domain reads: AAGVIQSPRHLIKEKRETATLKCYPIPRHDTVYWYQQGPGQDPQFLISFYEKMQSDKGSIPDRFSAQQFSDYHSELNMSSLELGDSALYFCASSPRTGTVYEQYFGPGTRLTVT.